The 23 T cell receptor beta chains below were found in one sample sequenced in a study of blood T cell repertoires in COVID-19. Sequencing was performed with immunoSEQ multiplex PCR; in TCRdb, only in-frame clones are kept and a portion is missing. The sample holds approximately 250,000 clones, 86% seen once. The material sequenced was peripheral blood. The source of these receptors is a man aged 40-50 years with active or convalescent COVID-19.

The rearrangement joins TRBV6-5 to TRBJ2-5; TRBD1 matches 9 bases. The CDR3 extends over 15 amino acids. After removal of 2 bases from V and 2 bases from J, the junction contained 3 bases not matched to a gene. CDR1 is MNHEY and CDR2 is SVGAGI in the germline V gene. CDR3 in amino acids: CASSYRGQGQETQYF. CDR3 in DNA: TGTGCCAGCAGTTACAGGGGACAGGGTCAAGAGACCCAGTACTTC.

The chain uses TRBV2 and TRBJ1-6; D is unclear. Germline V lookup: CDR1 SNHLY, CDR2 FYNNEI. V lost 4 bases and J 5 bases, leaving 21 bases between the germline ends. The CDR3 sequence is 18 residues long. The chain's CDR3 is CASSGLAGKDVDNSPLHF. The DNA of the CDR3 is TGTGCCAGCAGTGGGTTGGCAGGAAAAGACGTAGATAATTCACCCCTCCACTTT.

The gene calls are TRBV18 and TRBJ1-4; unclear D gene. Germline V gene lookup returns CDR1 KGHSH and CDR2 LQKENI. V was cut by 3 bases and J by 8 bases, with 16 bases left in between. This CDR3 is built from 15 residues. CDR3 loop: CASSPEGPEDEKLFF. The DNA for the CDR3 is TGTGCCAGCTCACCCGAGGGTCCGGAGGACGAAAAACTGTTTTTT.

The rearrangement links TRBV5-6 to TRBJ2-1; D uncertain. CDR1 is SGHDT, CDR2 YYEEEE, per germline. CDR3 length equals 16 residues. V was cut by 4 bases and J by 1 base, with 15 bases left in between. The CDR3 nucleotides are TGTGCCAGCAGCCCGGTCACTGCCTGGTCCTACAATGAGCAGTTCTTC. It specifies CASSPVTAWSYNEQFF.

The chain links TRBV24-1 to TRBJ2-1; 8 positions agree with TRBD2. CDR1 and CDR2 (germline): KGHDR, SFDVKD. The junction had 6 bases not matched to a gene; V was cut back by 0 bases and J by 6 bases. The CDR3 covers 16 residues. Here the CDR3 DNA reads TGTGCCACCAGTGATTTGCGAAGCGGGAGTGCCAATGAGCAGTTCTTC. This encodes CATSDLRSGSANEQFF.

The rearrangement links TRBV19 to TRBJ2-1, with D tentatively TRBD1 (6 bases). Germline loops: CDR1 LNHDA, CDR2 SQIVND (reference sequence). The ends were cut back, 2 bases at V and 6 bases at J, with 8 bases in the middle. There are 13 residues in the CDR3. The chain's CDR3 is CASSIQGSNEQFF. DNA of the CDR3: TGTGCCAGTAGTATACAGGGGAGCAATGAGCAGTTCTTC.

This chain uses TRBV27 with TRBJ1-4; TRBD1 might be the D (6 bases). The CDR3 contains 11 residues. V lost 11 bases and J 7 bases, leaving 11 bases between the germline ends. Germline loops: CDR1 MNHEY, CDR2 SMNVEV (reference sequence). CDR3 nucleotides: TGTGCCGCGGGGGCGAGTGAAAAACTGTTTTTT. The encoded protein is CAAGASEKLFF.

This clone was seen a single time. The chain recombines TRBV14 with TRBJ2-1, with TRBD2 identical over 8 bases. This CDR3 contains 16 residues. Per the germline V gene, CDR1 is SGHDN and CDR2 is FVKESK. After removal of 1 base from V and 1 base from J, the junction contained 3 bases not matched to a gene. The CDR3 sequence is CASSQAGGGSYNEQFF. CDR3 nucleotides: TGTGCCAGCAGCCAAGCGGGAGGGGGATCCTACAATGAGCAGTTCTTC.

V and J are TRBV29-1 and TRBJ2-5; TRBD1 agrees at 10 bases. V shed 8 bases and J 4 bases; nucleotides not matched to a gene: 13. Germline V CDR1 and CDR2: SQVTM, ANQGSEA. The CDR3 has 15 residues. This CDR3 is CSIRRTGGSVETQYF. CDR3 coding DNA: TGCAGCATCAGAAGGACAGGGGGATCGGTAGAGACCCAGTACTTC.

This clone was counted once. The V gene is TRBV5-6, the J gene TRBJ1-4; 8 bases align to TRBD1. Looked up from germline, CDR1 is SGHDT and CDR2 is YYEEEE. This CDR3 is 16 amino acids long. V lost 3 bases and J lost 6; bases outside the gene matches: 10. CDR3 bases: TGTGCCAGCAGCTCAGGGGGCGACCCTCTACATGAAAAACTGTTTTTT. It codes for CASSSGGDPLHEKLFF.

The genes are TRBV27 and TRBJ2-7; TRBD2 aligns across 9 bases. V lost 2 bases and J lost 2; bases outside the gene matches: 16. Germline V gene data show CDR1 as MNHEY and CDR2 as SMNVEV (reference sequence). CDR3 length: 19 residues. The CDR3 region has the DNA TGTGCCAGCAGTTTACGTCCCGGTGTTAGCGGGGGCCTAACCTACGAGCAGTACTTC. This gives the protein CASSLRPGVSGGLTYEQYF.

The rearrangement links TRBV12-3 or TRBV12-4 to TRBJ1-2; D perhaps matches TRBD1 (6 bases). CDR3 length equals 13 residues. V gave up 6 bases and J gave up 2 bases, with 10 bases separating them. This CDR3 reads CASSPGQNYGYTF. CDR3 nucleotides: TGTGCCAGCAGCCCGGGACAAAACTATGGCTACACCTTC.

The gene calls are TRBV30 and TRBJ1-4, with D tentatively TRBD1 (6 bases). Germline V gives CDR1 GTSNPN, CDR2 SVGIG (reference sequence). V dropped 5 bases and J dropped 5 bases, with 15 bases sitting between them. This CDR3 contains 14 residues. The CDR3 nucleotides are TGTGCCTGGTCAGGGGTTCCGGGCAATGAAAAACTGTTTTTT. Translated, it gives CAWSGVPGNEKLFF.

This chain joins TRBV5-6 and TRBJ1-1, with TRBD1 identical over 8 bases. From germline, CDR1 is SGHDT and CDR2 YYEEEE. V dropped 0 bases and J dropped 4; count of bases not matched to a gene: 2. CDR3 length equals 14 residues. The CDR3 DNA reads TGTGCCAGCAGCTTGGTGGACAGGGTCACTGAAGCTTTCTTT. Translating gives CASSLVDRVTEAFF.

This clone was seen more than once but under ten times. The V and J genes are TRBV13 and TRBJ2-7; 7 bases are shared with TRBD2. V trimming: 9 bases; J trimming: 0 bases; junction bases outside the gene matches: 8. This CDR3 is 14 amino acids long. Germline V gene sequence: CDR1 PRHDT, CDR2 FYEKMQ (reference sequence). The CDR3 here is CASAGVPSSYEQYF. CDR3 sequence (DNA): TGTGCCAGTGCGGGAGTACCGAGCTCCTACGAGCAGTACTTC.

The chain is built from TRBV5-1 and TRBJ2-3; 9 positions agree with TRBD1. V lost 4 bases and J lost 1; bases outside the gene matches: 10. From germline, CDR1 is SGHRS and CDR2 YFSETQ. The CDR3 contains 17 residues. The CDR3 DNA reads TGCGCCAGCAGCGCCGAACGGACAGGGGTTCGCACAGATACGCAGTATTTT. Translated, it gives CASSAERTGVRTDTQYF.

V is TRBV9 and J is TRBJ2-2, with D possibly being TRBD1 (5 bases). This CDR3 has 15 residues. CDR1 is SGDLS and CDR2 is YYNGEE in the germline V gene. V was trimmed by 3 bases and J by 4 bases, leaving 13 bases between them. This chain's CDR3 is CASSAPVDSTGELFF. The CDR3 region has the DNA TGTGCCAGCAGCGCCCCGGTCGACAGCACCGGGGAGCTGTTTTTT. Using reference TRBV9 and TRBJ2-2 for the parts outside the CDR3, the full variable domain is DSGVTQTPKHLITATGQRVTLRCSPRSGDLSVYWYQQSLDQGLQFLIQYYNGEERAKGNILERFSAQQFPDLHSELNLSSLELGDSALYFCASSAPVDSTGELFFGEGSRLTVL.

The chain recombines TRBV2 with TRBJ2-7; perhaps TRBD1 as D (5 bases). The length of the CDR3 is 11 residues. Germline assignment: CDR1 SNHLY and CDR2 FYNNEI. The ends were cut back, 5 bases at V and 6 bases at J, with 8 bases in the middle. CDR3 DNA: TGTGCCAGCAGTCCAGACAGCGAGCAGTACTTC. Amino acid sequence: CASSPDSEQYF.

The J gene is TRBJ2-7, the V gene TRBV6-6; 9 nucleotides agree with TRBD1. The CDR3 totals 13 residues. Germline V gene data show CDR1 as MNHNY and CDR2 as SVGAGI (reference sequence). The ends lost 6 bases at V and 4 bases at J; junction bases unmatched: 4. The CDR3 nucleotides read TGTGCCAGCAGCCGGGACAGGGAGTACGAGCAGTACTTC. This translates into CASSRDREYEQYF.

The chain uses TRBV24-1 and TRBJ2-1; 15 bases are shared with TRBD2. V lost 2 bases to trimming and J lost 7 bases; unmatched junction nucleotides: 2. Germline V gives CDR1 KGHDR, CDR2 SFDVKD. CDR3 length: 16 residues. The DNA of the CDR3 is TGTGCCACCAGTGATTGGGGACTAGCGGGAGGAAATGAGCAGTTCTTC. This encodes CATSDWGLAGGNEQFF.

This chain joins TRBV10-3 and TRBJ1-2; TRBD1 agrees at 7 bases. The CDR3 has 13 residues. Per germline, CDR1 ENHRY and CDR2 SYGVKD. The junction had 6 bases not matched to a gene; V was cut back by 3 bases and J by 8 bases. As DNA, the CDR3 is TGTGCCATCAGTGACCCCAGACAGGGAGGCTACACCTTC. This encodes CAISDPRQGGYTF.

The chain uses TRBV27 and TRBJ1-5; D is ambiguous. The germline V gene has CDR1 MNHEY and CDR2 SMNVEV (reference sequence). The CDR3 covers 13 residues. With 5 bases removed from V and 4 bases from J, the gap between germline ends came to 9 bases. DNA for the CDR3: TGTGCCAGCAGTACCAAGGAGAATCAGCCCCAGCATTTT. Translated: CASSTKENQPQHF.

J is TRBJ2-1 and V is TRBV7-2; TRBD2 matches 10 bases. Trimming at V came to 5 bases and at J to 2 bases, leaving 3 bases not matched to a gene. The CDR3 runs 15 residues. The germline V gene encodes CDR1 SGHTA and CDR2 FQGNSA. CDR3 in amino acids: CASSGLAGAYNEQFF. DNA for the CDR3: TGTGCCAGCAGCGGGCTAGCGGGAGCCTACAATGAGCAGTTCTTC.